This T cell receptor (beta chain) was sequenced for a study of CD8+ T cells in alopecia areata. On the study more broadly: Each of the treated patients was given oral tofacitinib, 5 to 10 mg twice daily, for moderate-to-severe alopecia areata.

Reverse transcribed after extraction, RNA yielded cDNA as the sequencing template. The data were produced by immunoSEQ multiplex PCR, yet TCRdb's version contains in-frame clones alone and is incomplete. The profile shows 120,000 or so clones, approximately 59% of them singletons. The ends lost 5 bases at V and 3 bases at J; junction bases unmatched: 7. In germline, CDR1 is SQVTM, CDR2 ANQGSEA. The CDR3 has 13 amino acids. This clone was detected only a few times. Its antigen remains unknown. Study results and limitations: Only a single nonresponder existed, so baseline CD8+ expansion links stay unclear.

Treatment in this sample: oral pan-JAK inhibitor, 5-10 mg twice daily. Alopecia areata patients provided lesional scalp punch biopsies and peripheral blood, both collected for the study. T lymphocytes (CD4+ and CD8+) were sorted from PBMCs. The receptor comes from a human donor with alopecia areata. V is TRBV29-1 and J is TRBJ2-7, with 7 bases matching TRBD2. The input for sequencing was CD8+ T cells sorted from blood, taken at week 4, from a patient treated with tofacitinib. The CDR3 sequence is CSVSWGGSYEQYF. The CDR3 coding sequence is TGCAGCGTTTCCTGGGGGGGTAGCTACGAGCAGTACTTC.